One sample yielded the 23 T cell receptor beta chains listed below, sequenced in a study of CD8 T cells in Susac syndrome. The authors reverse transcribed 0.5 to 1 ug RNA with random hexamers. Each CDR3 protein gets one entry after TCRdb re-called the immunoSEQ multiplex PCR reads with MiXCR. Of approximately 170,000 distinct CDR3 sequences listed, 85% to 95% are singletons. The sequenced material came from CD4+ T cells from PBMCs. The receptors come from a human donor in good health.

This chain connects TRBV21-1 to TRBJ2-4. TRBV21-1 is shown as a pseudogene. The CDR3 contains 14 residues. The CDR3 sequence is CASKNWVAKNIQYF. The CDR3 DNA sequence: TGTGCCAGCAAGAACTGGGTGGCCAAAAACATTCAGTACTTC.

The rearrangement joins TRBV5-4 to TRBJ2-5, with 10 bases matching TRBD2. V was clipped by 4 bases and J by 1 base; unmatched bases: 7. Germline-derived CDR1 and CDR2 are SGHNT and YYREEE (reference sequence). The CDR3 runs to 16 residues. This CDR3 is CASSQGASGGQETQYF. Here the CDR3 DNA reads TGTGCCAGCAGCCAAGGGGCTAGCGGGGGCCAAGAGACCCAGTACTTC.

The J gene is TRBJ1-2, the V gene TRBV12-3 or TRBV12-4; D is undetermined. The CDR3 length is 14 residues. V was shortened by 0 bases and J by 8 bases, with 13 bases between the two germline ends. This CDR3 is CASSLARVPRGYTF. The CDR3 DNA is TGTGCCAGCAGTTTAGCCCGGGTCCCCCGAGGCTACACCTTC.

The chain uses TRBV3-1 and TRBJ1-4; unclear D gene. The CDR3 covers 12 residues. Per germline, CDR1 LGHDT and CDR2 YNNKEL (reference sequence). Trimming left V 8 bases short and J 4 bases short, with 8 bases between. CDR3 region: CASRGGNEKLFF. Written as DNA, the CDR3 is TGTGCCAGCCGGGGAGGTAATGAAAAACTGTTTTTT. Variable domain in full (rest from reference TRBV3-1 and TRBJ1-4): DTAVSQTPKYLVTQMGNDKSIKCEQNLGHDTMYWYKQDSKKFLKIMFSYNNKELIINETVPNRFSPKSPDKAHLNLHINSLELGDSAVYFCASRGGNEKLFFGSGTQLSVL.

The CDR3 DNA is TGTGCCAGCAGCCCCCTAGCGGGGGGCCGGGGAGAGACCCAGTACTTC. This translates into CASSPLAGGRGETQYF. V is TRBV7-9 and J is TRBJ2-5; 11 nucleotides align to TRBD2. J gave up 4 bases and V 5 bases, and 9 bases lay outside the gene matches. Germline values: CDR1 SEHNR, CDR2 FQNEAQ (reference sequence). The CDR3 covers 16 residues.

The J gene is TRBJ2-5, the V gene TRBV25-1; a possible D gene is TRBD1 (5 bases). This CDR3 comprises 14 residues. Per germline, CDR1 MGHDK and CDR2 SYGVNS. The ends were cut back, 2 bases at V and 5 bases at J, with 12 bases in the middle. The DNA for the CDR3 is TGTGCCAGCAGTGAACTTGCAGCAGGGGAGACCCAGTACTTC. Translation gives CASSELAAGETQYF.

The rearrangement uses TRBV3-1 and TRBJ2-7, with no clear D. Per germline, CDR1 LGHDT and CDR2 YNNKEL (reference sequence). The ends were cut back, 0 bases at V and 6 bases at J, with 18 bases in the middle. The CDR3 extends over 16 amino acids. CDR3 nucleotide sequence: TGTGCCAGCAGCCAAGATAGGCGTGAATTGTCGGTCGAGCAGTACTTC. This encodes CASSQDRRELSVEQYF.

The chain uses TRBV20-1 and TRBJ1-1, with no clear D. Per germline, CDR1 DFQATT and CDR2 SNEGSKA (reference sequence). The CDR3 contains 12 residues. Trimming left V 6 bases short and J 2 bases short, with 10 bases between. CDR3: CSATDINTEAFF. DNA of the CDR3: TGCAGTGCAACTGACATAAACACTGAAGCTTTCTTT.

The chain has TRBV4-2 and TRBJ2-2, with 11 bases aligning to TRBD2. This CDR3 contains 20 residues. V shed 2 bases and J 0 bases; nucleotides not matched to a gene: 11. CDR1 LGHNA and CDR2 YNFKEQ come from the germline V gene. The CDR3 sequence: CASSQQDVLSGGANTGELFF. The CDR3 coding sequence is TGTGCCAGCAGCCAACAGGATGTTCTTAGCGGGGGGGCGAACACCGGGGAGCTGTTTTTT.

The V gene is TRBV29-1, the J gene TRBJ2-5; D is possibly TRBD2 (7 bases). CDR3 size: 13 residues. Per germline, CDR1 SQVTM and CDR2 ANQGSEA. V shed 4 bases and J shed 2 bases, with 11 bases lying between them. CDR3 nucleotides: TGCAGCGTTGCTAGGGGGGGACAAGAGACCCAGTACTTC. Amino acid sequence: CSVARGGQETQYF.

The chain couples TRBV9 to TRBJ2-7, with D perhaps TRBD2 (6 bases). The CDR3 has 13 residues. Trimming pared 3 bases from V and 3 bases from J, leaving 10 bases between. The germline V gene encodes CDR1 SGDLS and CDR2 YYNGEE. In DNA, the CDR3 is TGTGCCAGCAGCGGCACGGGGGACTACGAGCAGTACTTC. It translates to CASSGTGDYEQYF.

The chain has TRBV29-1 and TRBJ1-1; 8 bases line up with TRBD1. Germline values: CDR1 SQVTM, CDR2 ANQGSEA. This CDR3 comprises 14 residues. V shed 4 bases, J shed 1 base, and the junction held 5 bases outside the gene matches. As DNA, the CDR3 is TGCAGCGTTGGCAGGGGGCGACGGAACACTGAAGCTTTCTTT. Translation gives CSVGRGRRNTEAFF.

The V gene is TRBV2, the J gene TRBJ2-5; 9 bases fit TRBD2. With 3 bases clipped from V and 2 bases from J, the junction kept 4 bases outside the gene matches. This CDR3 contains 15 residues. Looked up from germline, CDR1 is SNHLY and CDR2 is FYNNEI. The CDR3 nucleotides read TGTGCCAGCAGTGATATGGCGGGGGGGCAAGAGACCCAGTACTTC. It yields the protein CASSDMAGGQETQYF.

Concerning this clonotype itself: The junction departs from germline at one end; a sequencing error may be responsible. The CDR3 reads CASSNSGGTYF. CDR3 in DNA: TGTGCCAGCAGTAACTCCGGGGGCACGTACTTC. This rearrangement joins TRBV6-5 to TRBJ2-7; D is possibly TRBD1 or TRBD2 (6 bases each). The CDR3 extends over 11 amino acids. Germline-derived CDR1 and CDR2 are MNHEY and SVGAGI.

The chain joins TRBV6-5 to TRBJ2-5; possibly TRBD1 or TRBD2 for D (5 bases each). V dropped 0 bases and J dropped 5 bases, with 13 bases sitting between them. The CDR3 contains 15 residues. Germline-derived CDR1 and CDR2 are MNHEY and SVGAGI. This CDR3 is CASSYSGRDGETQYF. The CDR3 DNA reads TGTGCCAGCAGTTACTCCGGCAGGGACGGTGAGACCCAGTACTTC.

The chain recombines TRBV12-3 or TRBV12-4 with TRBJ1-2; tentatively, D is TRBD1 (5 bases). V was shortened by 5 bases and J by 5 bases, with 12 bases between the two germline ends. There are 13 residues in the CDR3. The CDR3 region is CASSTTATYGYTF. In nucleotides, the CDR3 is TGTGCCAGCAGTACGACAGCTACATATGGCTACACCTTC.

This clonotype was detected only once. The chain couples TRBV15 to TRBJ2-3; no clear D gene. The germline CDR1 and CDR2 sequences are LNHNV and YYDKDF (reference sequence). There are 15 residues in the CDR3. V was pared by 1 base and J by 5 bases, with 13 bases between. CDR3 residues: CATSRAWGLGDTQYF. The CDR3, as DNA: TGTGCCACCAGCAGAGCGTGGGGATTAGGAGATACGCAGTATTTT.

V usage is TRBV7-2 and J usage is TRBJ1-3, with D possibly matching TRBD1 (5 bases). V was shortened by 5 bases and J by 4 bases, with 18 bases between the two germline ends. This CDR3 is 16 amino acids long. Germline V gives CDR1 SGHTA, CDR2 FQGNSA. CDR3 sequence: CASSRAGRGVGNTIYF. In DNA, the CDR3 is TGTGCCAGCAGCCGGGCGGGACGGGGCGTCGGAAACACCATATATTTT. The whole variable domain, remainder taken from reference TRBV7-2 and TRBJ1-3, is GAGVSQSPSNKVTEKGKDVELRCDPISGHTALYWYRQSLGQGLEFLIYFQGNSAPDKSGLPSDRFSAERTGGSVSTLTIQRTQQEDSAVYLCASSRAGRGVGNTIYFGEGSWLTVV.

The chain links TRBV24-1 to TRBJ2-2; 7 nucleotides align to TRBD1. Germline CDR1 reads KGHDR; CDR2 reads SFDVKD. V lost 8 bases to trimming and J lost 0 bases; unmatched junction nucleotides: 2. The CDR3 spans 14 residues. The CDR3 loop reads CATKGQTNTGELFF. For the CDR3, the DNA is TGTGCCACCAAGGGACAGACGAACACCGGGGAGCTGTTTTTT.

This chain links TRBV18 with TRBJ1-1; D gene ambiguous. CDR3 length: 14 residues. Per germline, CDR1 KGHSH and CDR2 LQKENI. The V and J ends lost 1 base and 1 base respectively, with 7 bases between them. The CDR3: CASSPQHPNTEAFF. The CDR3 region has the DNA TGTGCCAGCTCACCACAGCATCCGAACACTGAAGCTTTCTTT.

DNA of the CDR3: TGTGCCACCAGCAGAGCAAATGAAAAACTGTTTTTT. Translation gives CATSRANEKLFF. The chain joins TRBV15 to TRBJ1-4; no clear D. The CDR3 runs 12 residues. Per germline, CDR1 LNHNV and CDR2 YYDKDF (reference sequence). Trimming removed 1 base at V and 5 bases at J, with 2 bases between.

This clonotype was counted a single time. The J gene is TRBJ1-6, the V gene TRBV5-6; the D gene is possibly TRBD1 (5 bases). V was trimmed by 4 bases and J by 9 bases, leaving 17 bases between them. The CDR3 length is 15 residues. Germline V gives CDR1 SGHDT, CDR2 YYEEEE. The CDR3 protein is CASSLRDGTPSPLHF. As DNA, the CDR3 is TGTGCCAGCAGCCTCAGGGACGGCACTCCTTCACCCCTCCACTTT.

CDR3 residues: CASSLGTASTGELFF. CDR3 in DNA: TGCGCCAGCAGCTTAGGGACAGCAAGCACCGGGGAGCTGTTTTTT. V is TRBV5-1 and J is TRBJ2-2; 7 bases fit TRBD1. The CDR3 runs 15 residues. The V gene end was trimmed by 2 bases and the J gene end by 4 bases; junction bases not matched to a gene: 5. CDR1 SGHRS and CDR2 YFSETQ come from the germline V gene.